Each of the 26 T cell receptor beta chains below was sequenced from the same sample in a study of identical twins' blood T cells. One entry per CDR3 protein results from TCRdb running MiXCR on the 5' RACE reads. The sample carries 350,000 to 400,000 distinct CDR3 sequences, roughly 31% recorded once. The sample consisted of PBMCs. These TCRs come from a woman aged 18-49 years in good health.

The chain links TRBV2 to TRBJ2-3, with unresolved D. V was clipped by 7 bases and J by 3 bases, with 17 bases between them. CDR1 and CDR2 (germline): SNHLY, FYNNEI. This CDR3 spans 15 amino acids. CDR3 sequence reads: CASTNDGVTTDTQYF. The CDR3, as DNA: TGTGCCAGCACCAACGATGGGGTAACGACAGATACGCAGTATTTT.

Details on this clonotype: With a much larger clone just one base away, this may be a read error. The chain uses TRBV27 and TRBJ1-1; D call uncertain. This CDR3 is 13 amino acids long. The germline V gene encodes CDR1 MNHEY and CDR2 SMNVEV (reference sequence). CDR3 protein: CASGFHGDTEAFF. The CDR3 DNA is TGTGCCAGCGGTTTTCACGGAGACACTGAAGCTTTCTTT.

This clonotype has a count of ten or more. This chain uses TRBV13 with TRBJ1-1; D is uncertain. The CDR3 runs to 17 residues. The V gene lost 1 base and the J gene lost 1 base, with 16 bases spanning the gap. Germline CDR1 and CDR2: PRHDT and FYEKMQ (reference sequence). This CDR3 reads CASSLEGRVNENTEAFF. The CDR3 DNA is TGTGCCAGCAGCTTAGAAGGTCGAGTCAATGAGAACACTGAAGCTTTCTTT.

There are a few counts of this clonotype. This chain connects TRBV7-9 to TRBJ2-2; the match to TRBD1 covers 7 bases. Germline loops: CDR1 SEHNR, CDR2 FQNEAQ (reference sequence). This CDR3 has 17 amino acids. Trimming took 3 bases from V and 1 from J; bases not matched to a gene: 8. This CDR3 is CASSLGTGTVNTGELFF. CDR3 coding DNA: TGTGCCAGCAGCTTGGGGACCGGGACAGTGAACACCGGGGAGCTGTTTTTT.

With respect to this clonotype: The junction departs from germline at one end; a sequencing error may be responsible. This sequence joins TRBV28 and TRBJ2-3, with 7 positions matching TRBD1. Germline CDR1 reads MDHEN; CDR2 reads SYDVKM. The CDR3 runs 16 residues. For the CDR3, the DNA is TGTGCCAGCAGTTTAGGACAGGTCCTGGTTTCGGATACGCGGTATTTT. It yields the protein CASSLGQVLVSDTRYF.

The chain recombines TRBV7-9 with TRBJ2-1; 8 bases agree with TRBD1. Losses at the gene ends were 3 bases for V and 3 bases for J; bases not matched to a gene: 4. This CDR3 has 15 residues. CDR1 SEHNR and CDR2 FQNEAQ come from the germline V gene (reference sequence). The CDR3 is CASSFYRGDYNEQFF. For the CDR3, the DNA is TGTGCCAGCAGCTTTTACAGGGGGGACTACAATGAGCAGTTCTTC.

This clonotype was picked up a small number of times. The J gene is TRBJ1-2, the V gene TRBV20-1; D not resolved. The germline V gene encodes CDR1 DFQATT and CDR2 SNEGSKA (reference sequence). The CDR3 is made up of 13 amino acids. V lost 6 bases and J lost 5, with 16 bases in between. CDR3 in amino acids: CSALEMIRYGYTF. Here the CDR3 DNA reads TGCAGTGCCCTAGAGATGATCAGATATGGCTACACCTTC.

Only a few counts were recorded for this clonotype. The genes are TRBV20-1 and TRBJ2-7; TRBD1 aligns across 7 bases. The CDR3 sequence is 16 residues long. V lost 0 bases and J lost 2; bases outside the gene matches: 10. Germline CDR1 DFQATT, CDR2 SNEGSKA (reference sequence). Here the CDR3 DNA reads TGCAGTGCTAGAGATAATTTGGGACAGAAGCCCTACGAGCAGTACTTC. Its translation: CSARDNLGQKPYEQYF.

A word on this clonotype: This may be a read error, as it is one base from a much larger clone. The chain carries TRBV6-4 and TRBJ2-1; TRBD2 agrees at 11 bases. This CDR3 contains 15 residues. Per the germline V gene, CDR1 is MRHNA and CDR2 is SNTAGT. The DNA for the CDR3 is TGTGCCGGCAGCGGGACTAGCGGATCCTACAATGAGCAGTTCTTC. Residues: CAGSGTSGSYNEQFF.

This clonotype was seen only a few times. This chain links TRBV20-1 with TRBJ1-2; D is perhaps TRBD1 (6 bases). The germline CDR1 and CDR2 sequences are DFQATT and SNEGSKA (reference sequence). The CDR3 extends over 13 amino acids. The ends were cut back, 6 bases at V and 5 bases at J, with 16 bases in the middle. The CDR3 sequence is CSAIPQGGYGYTF. In nucleotides, the CDR3 is TGCAGTGCAATACCACAGGGAGGATATGGCTACACCTTC.

The chain recombines TRBV7-2 with TRBJ1-5; D ambiguous. CDR3 length: 14 amino acids. The germline V gene encodes CDR1 SGHTA and CDR2 FQGNSA. Trimming removed 6 bases from V and 0 bases from J, with 9 bases in between. The CDR3 coding sequence is TGTGCCAGCAGTCTCTTCTATAGCAATCAGCCCCAGCATTTT. Amino acids: CASSLFYSNQPQHF.

This clonotype appeared many times. This chain uses TRBV7-7 with TRBJ2-1, with TRBD2 matching over 10 bases. V shed 3 bases, J shed 5 bases, and the junction held 4 bases outside the gene matches. This CDR3 has 15 amino acids. The germline CDR1 and CDR2 sequences are SSHAT and FNYEAQ (reference sequence). CDR3 coding DNA: TGTGCCAGCAGCTTCGGTCTAGCGGGGGACAATGAGCAGTTCTTC. Its protein is CASSFGLAGDNEQFF. Together with reference TRBV7-7 and TRBJ2-1, the CDR3 gives the full variable domain: GAGVSQSPRYKVTKRGQDVTLRCDPISSHATLYWYQQALGQGPEFLTYFNYEAQPDKSGLPSDRFSAERPEGSISTLTIQRTEQRDSAMYRCASSFGLAGDNEQFFGPGTRLTVL.

This chain joins TRBV5-1 and TRBJ1-1; D not resolved. The germline V gene has CDR1 SGHRS and CDR2 YFSETQ. Deletions cut 0 bases from V and 1 base from J, with 13 bases between. The CDR3 is made up of 16 amino acids. In DNA, the CDR3 is TGCGCCAGCAGCTTGGCCAGGAGCAGATCGAACACTGAAGCTTTCTTT. It translates to CASSLARSRSNTEAFF.

This chain uses TRBV7-3 with TRBJ1-6, with a weak D call TRBD1 (5 bases). With 0 bases removed from V and 7 bases from J, the gap between germline ends came to 10 bases. This CDR3 is built from 15 residues. Germline CDR1 reads SGHTA; CDR2 reads FQGTGA. CDR3 amino acids: CASSLTPGRNSPLHF. CDR3 in DNA: TGTGCCAGCAGCTTAACCCCAGGGCGAAATTCACCCCTCCACTTT.

In its sample, this clonotype was seen a few times. The chain combines TRBV20-1 with TRBJ2-1, with TRBD1 as a possible D gene (6 bases). The CDR3 spans 14 residues. Trimming cost V 4 bases and J 0 bases, with 10 bases left between them. Germline-derived CDR1 and CDR2 are DFQATT and SNEGSKA (reference sequence). CDR3: CSATDRSSYNEQFF. The CDR3 coding sequence is TGCAGTGCTACGGACAGAAGCTCCTACAATGAGCAGTTCTTC.

This clonotype was picked up many times. The rearrangement joins TRBV9 to TRBJ2-3; D could derive from TRBD1 or TRBD2 (5 bases each). The CDR3 has 11 residues. Trimming removed 7 bases from V and 10 bases from J, with 13 bases in between. Germline-derived CDR1 and CDR2 are SGDLS and YYNGEE. The DNA for the CDR3 is TGTGCCAGCTCAGAGGGGTCCGCGCAGTATTTT. Translated, it gives CASSEGSAQYF.

The chain employs TRBV9 and TRBJ2-3; 10 bases line up with TRBD2. V was clipped by 4 bases and J by 0 bases; unmatched bases: 11. This CDR3 contains 18 residues. Germline assignment: CDR1 SGDLS and CDR2 YYNGEE. CDR3 bases: TGTGCCAGCAGCTGGCGAGGTAGCGGGAGGACTAGCACAGATACGCAGTATTTT. It codes for CASSWRGSGRTSTDTQYF.

This clonotype was seen many times. J is TRBJ2-2 and V is TRBV11-2, with D unresolved. The CDR3 has 13 amino acids. With 3 bases removed from V and 9 bases from J, the gap between germline ends came to 11 bases. Per germline, CDR1 SGHAT and CDR2 FQNNGV. The CDR3 here is CASSFDLTRELFF. Written as DNA, the CDR3 is TGTGCCAGCAGCTTCGATTTAACCCGGGAGCTGTTTTTT.

The V and J genes are TRBV27 and TRBJ2-7, with TRBD2 as a possible D gene (6 bases). V gave up 3 bases and J gave up 7 bases, with 13 bases separating them. The CDR3 length is 13 residues. Per germline, CDR1 MNHEY and CDR2 SMNVEV (reference sequence). The chain's CDR3 is CASSLGLGGEQYF. The DNA for the CDR3 is TGTGCCAGCAGTTTGGGACTGGGAGGAGAGCAGTACTTC.

This chain uses TRBV6-1 with TRBJ1-4; D call uncertain. Germline loops: CDR1 MNHNS, CDR2 SASEGT. V lost 3 bases, J lost 5 bases, and 13 bases lay in between. The CDR3 contains 15 residues. In nucleotides, the CDR3 is TGTGCCAGCAGTGAGCAGAAGAGAACCAATGAAAAACTGTTTTTT. Protein sequence: CASSEQKRTNEKLFF.

The chain joins TRBV29-1 to TRBJ2-1; TRBD2 matches 8 bases. In germline, CDR1 is SQVTM, CDR2 ANQGSEA. This CDR3 is built from 13 residues. J gave up 4 bases and V 7 bases, and 6 bases lay outside the gene matches. The CDR3 DNA is TGCAGCGCTTTGCGGGAGGCTTACAATGAGCAGTTCTTC. Its protein product is CSALREAYNEQFF.

The V call is TRBV7-9, the J call TRBJ1-6; no firm D call. The CDR3 spans 13 residues. V shed 7 bases and J shed 5 bases, with 9 bases lying between them. Germline CDR1 is SEHNR and CDR2 is FQNEAQ (reference sequence). CDR3 sequence reads: CASTLFDNSPLHF. The CDR3 coding sequence is TGTGCCAGCACCCTATTCGATAATTCACCCCTCCACTTT.

The chain recombines TRBV10-3 with TRBJ2-1, with 9 bases identical to TRBD1. The CDR3 runs 15 residues. V was pared by 7 bases and J by 4 bases, with 8 bases of the junction left unmatched. CDR1 is ENHRY and CDR2 is SYGVKD in the germline V gene. Written as DNA, the CDR3 is TGTGCCATCAAGCAGGACAGGGGAATTTACAATGAGCAGTTCTTC. The encoded protein is CAIKQDRGIYNEQFF.

This clonotype has more than one count but fewer than ten. The chain is built from TRBV18 and TRBJ2-1; the D is unclear. This CDR3 region has 13 residues. Trimming cost V 6 bases and J 5 bases, with 11 bases left between them. CDR1 is KGHSH and CDR2 is LQKENI in the germline V gene. The CDR3 DNA reads as TGTGCCAGCTCCTGGAAAAGCGACAATGAGCAGTTCTTC. As protein: CASSWKSDNEQFF.

The chain combines TRBV11-3 with TRBJ2-2; the match to TRBD1 covers 7 bases. CDR1 and CDR2 (germline): SGHNT, YENEEA. The CDR3 loop spans 17 amino acids. The V and J ends lost 3 bases and 5 bases, in that order; junction bases with no gene match: 12. The CDR3 bases are TGTGCCAGCAGCTTTCGGGACAGAGCTTTGAGTACCGGGGAGCTGTTTTTT. It codes for CASSFRDRALSTGELFF. Based on the CDR3 plus reference TRBV11-3 and TRBJ2-2, the full variable domain is EAGVVQSPRYKIIEKKQPVAFWCNPISGHNTLYWYLQNLGQGPELLIRYENEEAVDDSQLPKDRFSAERLKGVDSTLKIQPAELGDSAVYLCASSFRDRALSTGELFFGEGSRLTVL.

This clonotype was recorded at least ten times. The chain links TRBV20-1 to TRBJ1-2; no clear D. Deletions cut 0 bases from V and 3 bases from J, with 5 bases between. The V gene's germline CDR1 is DFQATT and CDR2 SNEGSKA (reference sequence). CDR3 length: 12 residues. The CDR3 DNA reads TGCAGTGCTAGAGAGGCGGACTATGGCTACACCTTC. Its protein product is CSAREADYGYTF.